The 31 T cell receptor beta chains presented below share a single source sample, sequenced in a study of cytomegalovirus exposure and HLA in healthy donors. This PCR relied on a set of 60 Vbeta primers and 13 Jbeta primers. Assay: immunoSEQ multiplex PCR; the TCRdb copy retains only in-frame clones and omits some. The sample has 200,000 to 300,000 clones; just under 85% are singletons. The sequenced sample was PBMCs. The receptor set was obtained from a woman between 40 and 50 years old in good health and CMV-seropositive.

This clone was detected a few times. The chain recombines TRBV19 with TRBJ2-1; 10 positions match TRBD2. The CDR3 is 18 residues long. The V gene's germline CDR1 is LNHDA and CDR2 SQIVND (reference sequence). V lost 4 bases, J lost 5 bases, and 14 bases stayed unmatched. The CDR3 coding sequence is TGTGCCAGTAGTAAGGTCAGAGCTGGGACTAGCGTCCACAATGAGCAGTTCTTC. It encodes CASSKVRAGTSVHNEQFF.

The J gene is TRBJ1-5, the V gene TRBV6-1; 9 bases fit TRBD1. Germline CDR1 and CDR2: MNHNS and SASEGT. This CDR3 comprises 14 residues. Trimming removed 10 bases from V and 4 bases from J; junction bases left unmatched: 8. The CDR3 DNA follows: TGTGCCACCACGCTTGGACAGGGGAATCAGCCCCAGCATTTT. This sequence encodes CATTLGQGNQPQHF.

V gene TRBV9 combines with J gene TRBJ1-1; D is unresolved. The CDR3 length is 15 residues. CDR1 is SGDLS and CDR2 is YYNGEE in the germline V gene. V shed 0 bases and J shed 1 base, with 10 bases lying between them. CDR3 loop: CASSVDPGPNTEAFF. The DNA for the CDR3 is TGTGCCAGCAGCGTAGATCCAGGCCCGAACACTGAAGCTTTCTTT. Together with reference TRBV9 and TRBJ1-1, the CDR3 gives the full variable domain: DSGVTQTPKHLITATGQRVTLRCSPRSGDLSVYWYQQSLDQGLQFLIQYYNGEERAKGNILERFSAQQFPDLHSELNLSSLELGDSALYFCASSVDPGPNTEAFFGQGTRLTVV.

This clone was counted between two and nine times. The rearrangement uses TRBV14 and TRBJ1-1, with a tentative D call TRBD1 (5 bases). The ends were cut back, 3 bases at V and 7 bases at J, with 15 bases in the middle. Germline V lookup: CDR1 SGHDN, CDR2 FVKESK. CDR3 length: 14 residues. The CDR3 coding sequence is TGTGCCAGCAGCCACCCGGGACTCGTCAATGAAGCTTTCTTT. Translating it yields CASSHPGLVNEAFF. Full variable domain (rest looked up from reference TRBV14 and TRBJ1-1): EAGVTQFPSHSVIEKGQTVTLRCDPISGHDNLYWYRRVMGKEIKFLLHFVKESKQDESGMPNNRFLAERTGGTYSTLKVQPAELEDSGVYFCASSHPGLVNEAFFGQGTRLTVV.

The chain couples TRBV30 to TRBJ1-2, with D uncertain. The CDR3 runs to 12 residues. Trimming took off 0 bases at V and 6 bases at J, with 8 bases between the two ends. Per the germline V gene, CDR1 is GTSNPN and CDR2 is SVGIG (reference sequence). The CDR3 nucleotides are TGTGCCTGGAGTGTACGGGTGGATGGCTACACCTTC. It translates to CAWSVRVDGYTF.

This chain links TRBV29-1 with TRBJ1-1; maybe TRBD1 (6 bases). Germline CDR1 is SQVTM and CDR2 is ANQGSEA. Trimming took 5 bases from V and 4 from J, leaving 11 bases between them. This CDR3 has 12 residues. CDR3 in DNA: TGCAGCGTTACTCAGGGGAGCACTGAAGCTTTCTTT. The encoded protein is CSVTQGSTEAFF.

The chain is built from TRBV7-2 and TRBJ2-1; 8 nucleotides line up with TRBD2. CDR3 size: 16 residues. Germline trimming cut 5 bases from V and 5 bases from J; bases unmatched to any gene: 11. The germline V gene has CDR1 SGHTA and CDR2 FQGNSA. In DNA, the CDR3 is TGTGCCAGCAGCGACTCCGGGACTAGGCTAAACAATGAGCAGTTCTTC. Encoded protein: CASSDSGTRLNNEQFF. The whole variable domain, filled in from reference TRBV7-2 and TRBJ2-1, reads GAGVSQSPSNKVTEKGKDVELRCDPISGHTALYWYRQSLGQGLEFLIYFQGNSAPDKSGLPSDRFSAERTGGSVSTLTIQRTQQEDSAVYLCASSDSGTRLNNEQFFGPGTRLTVL.

This clone was seen more than once but under ten times. The genes are TRBV6-5 and TRBJ2-2; 13 bases are shared with TRBD2. Germline V lookup: CDR1 MNHEY, CDR2 SVGAGI. The trim removed 2 bases at V and 7 bases at J, leaving 4 bases unmatched. The CDR3 covers 16 residues. CDR3 amino acids: CASSYTSGRAGGELFF. For the CDR3, the DNA is TGTGCCAGCAGTTACACTAGCGGGAGGGCCGGCGGGGAGCTGTTTTTT.

The chain is built from TRBV7-9 and TRBJ2-1, with 12 bases that match TRBD2. Germline loops: CDR1 SEHNR, CDR2 FQNEAQ (reference sequence). With 2 bases clipped from V and 7 bases from J, the junction kept 3 bases outside the gene matches. The CDR3 length is 15 residues. As DNA, the CDR3 is TGTGCCAGCAGCTTATCACTAGCGGGAGGAAATGAGCAGTTCTTC. Translated, it gives CASSLSLAGGNEQFF. Variable domain in full (rest from reference TRBV7-9 and TRBJ2-1): DTGVSQNPRHKITKRGQNVTFRCDPISEHNRLYWYRQTLGQGPEFLTYFQNEAQLEKSRLLSDRFSAERPKGSFSTLEIQRTEQGDSAMYLCASSLSLAGGNEQFFGPGTRLTVL.

V usage is TRBV7-5 and J usage is TRBJ1-5. TRBV7-5 is a recognized pseudogene. This CDR3 is 16 amino acids long. As DNA, the CDR3 is TGTGCCAGAAGCTTATCAACGGGGGATAGCAATCAGCCCCAGCATTTT. As protein: CARSLSTGDSNQPQHF.

The gene calls are TRBV9 and TRBJ2-3; a weak D match, TRBD2 (5 bases). V was shortened by 1 base and J by 0 bases, with 12 bases between the two germline ends. Germline lookup yields CDR1 SGDLS and CDR2 YYNGEE. The CDR3 contains 16 residues. In DNA, the CDR3 is TGTGCCAGCAGCGTAAGGGAGCGGACTAGCACAGATACGCAGTATTTT. Translated: CASSVRERTSTDTQYF. The whole variable domain, remainder taken from reference TRBV9 and TRBJ2-3, is DSGVTQTPKHLITATGQRVTLRCSPRSGDLSVYWYQQSLDQGLQFLIQYYNGEERAKGNILERFSAQQFPDLHSELNLSSLELGDSALYFCASSVRERTSTDTQYFGPGTRLTVL.

The chain carries TRBV19 and TRBJ2-7; perhaps TRBD1 as D (6 bases). This CDR3 is built from 12 residues. The V and J ends lost 5 bases and 4 bases respectively, with 9 bases between them. Looked up from germline, CDR1 is LNHDA and CDR2 is SQIVND (reference sequence). The CDR3, as DNA: TGTGCCAGTAGTTCAGGGGTTTACGAGCAGTACTTC. It is translated as CASSSGVYEQYF.

V gene TRBV4-3 combines with J gene TRBJ1-2; D not resolved. CDR1 and CDR2 (germline): LGHNA, YSLEER. V lost 0 bases to trimming and J lost 4 bases, with 12 bases between them. This CDR3 is 15 amino acids long. Here the CDR3 DNA reads TGCGCCAGCAGCCAAGATCGGGGATGGGGCTATGGCTACACCTTC. Protein sequence: CASSQDRGWGYGYTF.

V usage is TRBV28 and J usage is TRBJ2-7; possible D gene TRBD1, 5 bases. V was pared by 2 bases and J by 0 bases, with 17 bases between. Germline V CDR1 and CDR2: MDHEN, SYDVKM. The CDR3 sequence is 17 residues long. The CDR3 nucleotides read TGTGCCAGCAGTTTAGGGGCTTCCTTGCGGAGCTCCTACGAGCAGTACTTC. Amino acid sequence: CASSLGASLRSSYEQYF.

V and J are TRBV19 and TRBJ2-3; possibly TRBD1 for D (5 bases). From germline, CDR1 is LNHDA and CDR2 SQIVND (reference sequence). V was clipped by 4 bases and J by 2 bases, with 16 bases between them. This CDR3 has 16 amino acids. The DNA of the CDR3 is TGTGCCAGTAGTACCCCCGGTCTGGGGCCCACAGATACGCAGTATTTT. Protein: CASSTPGLGPTDTQYF.

This clone is a singleton in its sample. The V call is TRBV28, the J call TRBJ2-5; D is possibly TRBD1 (5 bases). The V end lost 6 bases, the J end lost 2 bases, and 16 bases lay between the germline ends. The CDR3 is 15 amino acids. Germline V gene sequence: CDR1 MDHEN, CDR2 SYDVKM. CDR3 sequence reads: CASSWGPTEQETQYF. CDR3 sequence (DNA): TGTGCCAGCAGCTGGGGCCCGACAGAACAAGAGACCCAGTACTTC.

J is TRBJ1-1 and V is TRBV19; D ambiguous. The CDR3 runs 11 residues. CDR1 and CDR2 from the germline V gene are LNHDA and SQIVND (reference sequence). Trimming removed 5 bases at V and 4 bases at J, with 5 bases between. CDR3 DNA sequence: TGTGCCAGTAGTGTCTTCACTGAAGCTTTCTTT. Protein product: CASSVFTEAFF.

The chain has TRBV5-6 and TRBJ2-3, with 8 bases fitting TRBD2. The ends lost 4 bases at V and 3 bases at J; junction bases unmatched: 7. Germline-derived CDR1 and CDR2 are SGHDT and YYEEEE. This CDR3 has 15 residues. CDR3 DNA: TGTGCCAGCAGCCCGGGGGGGTTTGGGACAGATACGCAGTATTTT. Its translation is CASSPGGFGTDTQYF.

The J gene is TRBJ1-6, the V gene TRBV28, with D tentatively TRBD1 (6 bases). Germline V CDR1 and CDR2: MDHEN, SYDVKM. The V end was cut by 5 bases, the J end by 0 bases, with 11 bases between. CDR3 size: 16 residues. The CDR3 sequence: CASSGDISSYNSPLHF. The CDR3 nucleotides are TGTGCCAGCAGTGGGGACATAAGCTCCTATAATTCACCCCTCCACTTT.

This clone was seen only once. The CDR3 reads CASSQGAGNQPQHF. CDR3 in DNA: TGCGCCAGCAGCCAAGGGGCAGGGAATCAGCCCCAGCATTTT. V is TRBV4-3 and J is TRBJ1-5; perhaps TRBD1 as D (5 bases). CDR1 and CDR2 from the germline V gene are LGHNA and YSLEER. V was trimmed by 1 base and J by 4 bases, leaving 8 bases between them. CDR3 length equals 14 residues.

V usage is TRBV6-4 and J usage is TRBJ2-5; D unclear. Germline V gene lookup returns CDR1 MRHNA and CDR2 SNTAGT. Trimming pared 0 bases from V and 7 bases from J, leaving 12 bases between. The CDR3 consists of 14 residues. The CDR3 DNA is TGTGCCAGCAGTGACTCGTCGGCTAGTGGGACCCAGTACTTC. Amino acid sequence: CASSDSSASGTQYF.

This rearrangement joins TRBV19 to TRBJ1-1, with 10 positions matching TRBD1. The CDR3 contains 16 residues. With 8 bases clipped from V and 0 bases from J, the junction kept 9 bases outside the gene matches. CDR1 LNHDA and CDR2 SQIVND come from the germline V gene (reference sequence). Here the CDR3 reads CASSKGTGEMNTEAFF. CDR3 coding DNA: TGTGCCAGTTCAAAAGGGACAGGGGAGATGAACACTGAAGCTTTCTTT.

The gene calls are TRBV19 and TRBJ2-5, with 7 bases that match TRBD1. This CDR3 is built from 15 residues. Trimming at V came to 5 bases and at J to 4 bases, leaving 10 bases not matched to a gene. Germline lookup yields CDR1 LNHDA and CDR2 SQIVND (reference sequence). The CDR3 is CASSSEGAGPETQYF. The CDR3 DNA is TGTGCCAGTAGTTCCGAGGGGGCGGGCCCAGAGACCCAGTACTTC.

The genes are TRBV11-3 and TRBJ2-7; 7 nucleotides match TRBD2. CDR1 SGHNT and CDR2 YENEEA come from the germline V gene. The CDR3 contains 15 residues. Unmatched junction bases numbered 3, after V lost 1 base and J lost 0 bases. CDR3 protein: CASSLASGTSYEQYF. The DNA of the CDR3 is TGTGCCAGCAGCTTAGCTAGCGGTACCTCCTACGAGCAGTACTTC.

The gene calls are TRBV11-3 and TRBJ2-1; TRBD1 agrees at 8 bases. With V trimmed by 5 bases and J by 2 bases, 11 bases remained unmatched. Germline V gene lookup returns CDR1 SGHNT and CDR2 YENEEA. This CDR3 has 17 residues. The CDR3 sequence is CASSHIRTGSTYNEQFF. The CDR3 DNA reads as TGTGCCAGCAGCCACATTCGGACAGGGTCTACCTACAATGAGCAGTTCTTC.

The J gene is TRBJ2-1, the V gene TRBV25-1; the match to TRBD1 covers 7 bases. The CDR3 covers 15 residues. CDR1 is MGHDK and CDR2 is SYGVNS in the germline V gene. V shed 11 bases, J shed 4 bases, and the junction held 14 bases outside the gene matches. This chain's CDR3 is CACSLPGQTYNEQFF. CDR3 DNA sequence: TGTGCCTGCTCTCTCCCGGGACAGACATACAATGAGCAGTTCTTC.

The chain has TRBV4-2 and TRBJ2-2, with D hard to call. This CDR3 comprises 16 residues. Germline V gene sequence: CDR1 LGHNA, CDR2 YNFKEQ. The V end lost 6 bases, the J end lost 3 bases, and 17 bases lay between the germline ends. The CDR3 protein is CASRALFAKYTGELFF. In DNA form, the CDR3 reads TGTGCCAGCAGAGCCCTGTTTGCGAAATACACCGGGGAGCTGTTTTTT.

The chain links TRBV18 to TRBJ1-1; D unresolved. This CDR3 has 12 residues. Germline V gene data show CDR1 as KGHSH and CDR2 as LQKENI. V lost 10 bases and J lost 1, with 10 bases in between. The CDR3 spells CATHGGNTEAFF. CDR3 coding DNA: TGTGCCACCCACGGTGGGAACACTGAAGCTTTCTTT.

V usage is TRBV4-2 and J usage is TRBJ2-2; 8 bases map to TRBD2. V shed 0 bases, J shed 7 bases, and the junction held 7 bases outside the gene matches. CDR3 size: 16 residues. Germline CDR1 is LGHNA and CDR2 is YNFKEQ. The DNA of the CDR3 is TGTGCCAGCAGCCAAGACCCCCGGGGGGGGGTCGGGGAGCTGTTTTTT. This encodes CASSQDPRGGVGELFF.

The gene calls are TRBV7-3 and TRBJ2-3, with 8 bases lining up with TRBD1. The germline V gene encodes CDR1 SGHTA and CDR2 FQGTGA. With V trimmed by 4 bases and J by 0 bases, 0 bases remained unmatched. The CDR3 has 14 amino acids. The CDR3 here is CASSWTGSTDTQYF. The CDR3 nucleotides are TGTGCCAGCAGCTGGACAGGGAGCACAGATACGCAGTATTTT.

The chain carries TRBV6-1 and TRBJ2-7; 7 nucleotides match TRBD1. There are 15 residues in the CDR3. Per the germline V gene, CDR1 is MNHNS and CDR2 is SASEGT. Unmatched junction bases numbered 9, after V lost 5 bases and J lost 2 bases. CDR3: CASSTHDRAAYEQYF. CDR3 in DNA: TGTGCCAGCAGTACTCACGACAGGGCCGCCTACGAGCAGTACTTC.